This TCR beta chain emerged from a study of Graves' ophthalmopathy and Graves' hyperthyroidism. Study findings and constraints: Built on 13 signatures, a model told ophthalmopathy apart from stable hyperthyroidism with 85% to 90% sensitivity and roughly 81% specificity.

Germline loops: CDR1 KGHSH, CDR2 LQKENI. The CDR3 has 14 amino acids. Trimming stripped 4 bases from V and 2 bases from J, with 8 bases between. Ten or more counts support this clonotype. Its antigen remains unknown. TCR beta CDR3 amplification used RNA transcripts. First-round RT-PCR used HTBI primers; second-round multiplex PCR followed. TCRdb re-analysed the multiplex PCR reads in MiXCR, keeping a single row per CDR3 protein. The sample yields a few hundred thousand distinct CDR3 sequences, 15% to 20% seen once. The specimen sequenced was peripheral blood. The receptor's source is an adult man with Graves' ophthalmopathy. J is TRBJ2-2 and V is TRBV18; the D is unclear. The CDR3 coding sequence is TGTGCCAGCTCACGCGTCACAAACACCGGGGAGCTGTTTTTT. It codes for CASSRVTNTGELFF.